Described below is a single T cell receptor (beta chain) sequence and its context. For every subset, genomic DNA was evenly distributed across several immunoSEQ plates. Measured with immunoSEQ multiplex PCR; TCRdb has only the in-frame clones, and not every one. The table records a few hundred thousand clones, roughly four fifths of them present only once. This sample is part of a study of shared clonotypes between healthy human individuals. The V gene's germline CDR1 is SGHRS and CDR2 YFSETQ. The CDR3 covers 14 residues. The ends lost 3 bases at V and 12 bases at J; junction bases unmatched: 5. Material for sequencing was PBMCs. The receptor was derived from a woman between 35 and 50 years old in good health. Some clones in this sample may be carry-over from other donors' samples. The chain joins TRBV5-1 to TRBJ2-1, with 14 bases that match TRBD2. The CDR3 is CASSSGLAGGGQFF. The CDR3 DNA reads TGCGCCAGCAGCTCCGGACTAGCGGGAGGCGGGCAGTTCTTC.